The rows below give T cell receptor beta chains drawn from one sample of a study of T cell responses to AZD1222 COVID-19 vaccine. Profiled with immunoSEQ multiplex PCR; TCRdb holds only in-frame clones, not every one. This repertoire shows about 160,000 clones, about nine tenths found once; its top ten account for about 3.2%. The sequencing used peripheral blood, collected 28 days after the second AZD1222 dose. These receptors were collected from an adult who received the AZD1222 COVID-19 vaccine. The CDR3 runs from the conserved cysteine through the conserved F or W. Fields, in order: J gene, CDR3 length, clone size, V gene, D gene, CDR3 protein, CDR3 DNA. D genes are given only for firm matches. The size of a clone is reported for some rows only, either as once, few or many, or as a class for expanded clones.

TRBJ2-1,16,-,TRBV7-9,TRBD2,CASSSPLAASYNEQFF,TGTGCCAGCAGCTCCCCTCTAGCGGCCTCCTACAATGAGCAGTTCTTC
TRBJ1-4,13,-,TRBV18,-,CASSPAGNEKLFF,TGTGCCAGCTCACCGGCTGGGAATGAAAAACTGTTTTTT
TRBJ2-1,12,once,TRBV12-3/TRBV12-4,TRBD1,CASKGANNEQFF,TGTGCCAGCAAGGGGGCAAACAATGAGCAGTTCTTC
TRBJ2-5,13,-,TRBV6-5,-,CASSYTSLETQYF,TGTGCCAGCAGTTACACTAGCCTGGAGACCCAGTACTTC
TRBJ1-2,16,once,TRBV3-1/TRBV3-2,-,CASSSGGQGYNYGYTF,TGTGCCAGCAGCTCAGGAGGCCAGGGTTATAACTATGGCTACACCTTC
TRBJ2-1,14,-,TRBV6-4,TRBD1,CASSAADRAPEQFF,TGTGCCAGCAGCGCCGCCGACAGGGCCCCTGAGCAGTTCTTC
TRBJ2-1,13,-,TRBV27,-,CASSFSSYNEQFF,TGTGCCAGCAGTTTTAGCTCCTACAATGAGCAGTTCTTC
TRBJ1-5,16,-,TRBV4-1,-,CASSKELGDSNQPQHF,TGCGCCAGCAGCAAAGAGCTAGGAGATAGCAATCAGCCCCAGCATTTT
TRBJ1-6,15,-,TRBV6-5,TRBD1,CASSLDRVYNSPLHF,TGTGCCAGCAGTCTGGACAGGGTCTATAATTCACCCCTCCACTTT
TRBJ2-7,13,-,TRBV6-2/TRBV6-3,TRBD1,CASSAQGAEEQYF,TGTGCCAGCAGTGCACAGGGGGCGGAGGAGCAGTACTTC
TRBJ1-5,12,once,TRBV3-1/TRBV3-2,-,CASSQGNQPQHF,TGTGCCAGCAGCCAGGGAAATCAGCCCCAGCATTTT
TRBJ1-2,13,-,TRBV27,-,CASSFLRGYGYTF,TGTGCCAGCAGTTTTCTCAGGGGATATGGCTACACCTTC
TRBJ2-7,13,-,TRBV27,-,CASSWGSSYEQYF,TGTGCCAGCTCCTGGGGGTCCTCCTACGAGCAGTACTTC
TRBJ1-2,13,once,TRBV5-4,TRBD1,CASSFTGAPGYTF,TGTGCCAGCAGCTTTACAGGGGCCCCAGGCTACACCTTC
TRBJ2-2,15,-,TRBV6-5,-,CASTEARGTSGELFF,TGTGCCAGCACCGAGGCCCGGGGGACCTCCGGGGAGCTGTTTTTT
TRBJ2-3,15,-,TRBV5-1,TRBD1,CASNDGQGGTDTQYF,TGCGCCAGCAACGATGGACAGGGGGGCACAGATACGCAGTATTTT
TRBJ1-2,10,-,TRBV20-1,-,CSGGWDLYTF,TGCAGTGGGGGTTGGGACTTATACACCTTC
TRBJ1-4,15,-,TRBV7-9,TRBD1,CASSFTGQGGEKLFF,TGTGCCAGCAGCTTCACGGGACAGGGCGGCGAAAAACTGTTTTTT
TRBJ2-3,16,-,TRBV6-1,-,CASSARTVTSTDTQYF,TGTGCCAGCAGTGCCCGGACAGTTACTAGCACAGATACGCAGTATTTT
TRBJ1-3,17,-,TRBV19,TRBD1,CASRQIPTGGSGNTIYF,TGTGCCAGTAGGCAAATCCCTACAGGGGGCTCTGGAAACACCATATATTTT